These T cell receptor beta chains were read from a single sample in a study of blood T cell repertoires in COVID-19. Sequenced by immunoSEQ multiplex PCR; TCRdb stores in-frame clones only, minus some. The data show over 400,000 clones, 80% to 90% seen once. Sequenced sample: PBMCs or T cells enriched from blood (not recorded which). These receptors were obtained from a woman aged 55-70 years who had recovered from COVID-19. Each CDR3 is given with its conserved first and last residue. A D gene is named only where the DNA matches it firmly. Size tells how often a clone was seen (once, few, many) or the class of an expanded clone, and some rows leave it out.

clone_size: few
j_call: TRBJ2-1
v_call: TRBV29-1
d_call: TRBD2
cdr3_aa: CSVDGAGGTHEQFF
cdr3_nt: TGCAGCGTTGATGGAGCGGGGGGTACGCATGAGCAGTTCTTC

clone_size: NA
j_call: TRBJ1-3
v_call: TRBV5-4
d_call: NA
cdr3_aa: CASSLVGSSGNTIYF
cdr3_nt: TGTGCCAGCAGCTTGGTTGGTAGCTCTGGAAACACCATATATTTT

clone_size: NA
j_call: TRBJ2-7
v_call: TRBV19
d_call: NA
cdr3_aa: CASTPSGTPYEQYF
cdr3_nt: TGTGCCAGTACCCCGTCCGGGACACCCTACGAGCAGTACTTC

clone_size: NA
j_call: TRBJ1-5
v_call: TRBV23-1
d_call: NA
cdr3_aa: CASSPAGYSNQPQHF
cdr3_nt: TGCGCCAGCAGTCCCGCAGGATATAGCAATCAGCCCCAGCATTTT

clone_size: NA
j_call: TRBJ1-6
v_call: TRBV6-5
d_call: NA
cdr3_aa: CASFHDRFNSPLHF
cdr3_nt: TGTGCCAGCTTCCACGACAGGTTTAATTCACCCCTCCACTTT

clone_size: NA
j_call: TRBJ1-6
v_call: TRBV3-1/TRBV3-2
d_call: NA
cdr3_aa: CASSQVKGGSPLHF
cdr3_nt: TGTGCCAGCAGCCAAGTAAAGGGCGGGTCACCCCTCCACTTT

clone_size: once
j_call: TRBJ2-3
v_call: TRBV2
d_call: TRBD2
cdr3_aa: CAGRAGGRTDTQYF
cdr3_nt: TGTGCCGGCCGGGCGGGGGGGCGGACAGATACGCAGTATTTT

clone_size: many
j_call: TRBJ2-1
v_call: TRBV20-1
d_call: TRBD1
cdr3_aa: CSASAGTGYNEQFF
cdr3_nt: TGCAGTGCTAGTGCCGGGACAGGCTACAATGAGCAGTTCTTC

clone_size: NA
j_call: TRBJ2-3
v_call: TRBV11-2
d_call: NA
cdr3_aa: CASSDLGTPITDTQYF
cdr3_nt: TGTGCCAGCAGCGATCTCGGGACACCCATCACAGATACGCAGTATTTT

clone_size: NA
j_call: TRBJ1-2
v_call: TRBV9
d_call: NA
cdr3_aa: CASSVDSGGRDYGYTF
cdr3_nt: TGTGCCAGCAGCGTAGATAGCGGAGGGAGGGACTATGGCTACACCTTC

clone_size: NA
j_call: TRBJ2-5
v_call: TRBV15
d_call: NA
cdr3_aa: CATSRDPPSAPETQYF
cdr3_nt: TGTGCCACCAGCAGAGATCCCCCCAGTGCCCCGGAGACCCAGTACTTC

clone_size: NA
j_call: TRBJ2-3
v_call: TRBV2
d_call: TRBD2
cdr3_aa: CASSPGLAGGTDTQYF
cdr3_nt: TGTGCCAGCAGTCCGGGACTAGCGGGGGGCACAGATACGCAGTATTTT

clone_size: NA
j_call: TRBJ2-5
v_call: TRBV5-1
d_call: NA
cdr3_aa: CASSLGYMQETQYF
cdr3_nt: TGCGCCAGCAGCTTGGGCTATATGCAAGAGACCCAGTACTTC

clone_size: NA
j_call: TRBJ2-1
v_call: TRBV9
d_call: TRBD2
cdr3_aa: CASSPWTSGGYNEQFF
cdr3_nt: TGTGCCAGCAGCCCATGGACTAGCGGGGGATACAATGAGCAGTTCTTC

clone_size: NA
j_call: TRBJ2-1
v_call: TRBV12-3/TRBV12-4
d_call: NA
cdr3_aa: CASSPTSNEQFF
cdr3_nt: TGTGCCAGCAGCCCGACTAGCAATGAGCAGTTCTTC